The subject of this entry is one T cell receptor beta chain. Its antigen is still unknown. The CDR3 spans 13 residues. Germline assignment: CDR1 SGHTA and CDR2 FQGNSA. The data were taken from a study of monozygotic twins with inflammatory bowel disease. A template switching step added UMIs, each with a 6-nucleotide sample barcode. Two nested PCRs, of roughly 15 and 9 cycles, processed TCRalpha and TCRbeta cDNA. TCRdb re-called the 5' RACE reads and catalogs CDR3 proteins one per entry, DNA excluded. This sample contains about 200,000 distinct CDR3 sequences. Findings of the study overall: IBD patients displayed reduced TCRbeta diversity (inverse Simpson) when set against healthy co-twins.

This chain links TRBV7-2 with TRBJ1-5. Material for sequencing was blood. The clonotype originates from a human donor with ulcerative colitis or Crohn's disease, or a healthy co-twin of an affected twin (not recorded which). CDR3 protein: CASSLDPRTPQHF. Full variable domain (missing parts from reference TRBV7-2 and TRBJ1-5): GAGVSQSPSNKVTEKGKDVELRCDPISGHTALYWYRQSLGQGLEFLIYFQGNSAPDKSGLPSDRFSAERTGGSVSTLTIQRTQQEDSAVYLCASSLDPRTPQHFGDGTRLSIL.